This entry concerns a single TCR beta chain. Antigen: not known. The data derive from a study of identical twins. Regarding the study as a whole: Abundant beta clonotypes from cord blood bore fewer insertions; memory repertoires lacked this pattern.

One entry per CDR3 protein, called by TCRdb with MiXCR from the 5' RACE reads. The sample holds some 1,600,000 distinct CDR3 sequences, more than 30% seen once. V lost 0 bases to trimming and J lost 2 bases, with 13 bases between them. CDR1 and CDR2 from the germline V gene are LGHDT and YNNKEL (reference sequence). The CDR3 consists of 16 residues. This TCR was recovered from a newborn girl in good health. The sequenced sample consisted of cord blood. The chain recombines TRBV3-1 with TRBJ1-1, with a tentative D call TRBD1 (5 bases). The CDR3: CASSQETLRGNTEAFF. The CDR3 coding sequence is TGTGCCAGCAGCCAAGAGACTTTAAGGGGAAACACTGAAGCTTTCTTT.